The clone carrying this T cell receptor (beta chain) has more than one count but fewer than ten. Other DNA sequences in the sample encode the same CDR3. This sample was taken from a study of blood T cell repertoires in COVID-19. Study context: COVID-19 samples collected from the United States, Italy and Spain covered acute and convalescent phases. Nucleic acid was either cDNA or gDNA, and it came from T cells, B-cell-depleted T cells, or PBMCs.

Per the study methods: From reference gene primer amplification, estimates of nucleated cell counts were derived. Data came from immunoSEQ multiplex PCR; TCRdb stores just in-frame clones and leaves some out. Clone size and the V and J calls come from that table; the DNA yielded D and trimming. The sample carries 45,000 to 65,000 clones, around four fifths recorded once. Trimming cost V 6 bases and J 6 bases, with 6 bases left between them. The CDR3 is 12 residues long. The germline V gene encodes CDR1 MNHEY and CDR2 SMNVEV (reference sequence). This receptor was identified in a woman older than 75 with acute or convalescent COVID-19. The specimen sequenced was peripheral blood. The chain has TRBV27 and TRBJ1-6; no definite D call. The DNA for the CDR3 is TGTGCCAGCAGCCCCATTAATTCACCCCTCCACTTT. This translates into CASSPINSPLHF.